The T cell receptor (beta chain) under discussion was sequenced for a study of blood T cell repertoires in COVID-19. Sequenced by immunoSEQ multiplex PCR; TCRdb stores in-frame clones only, minus some. The sample contains 230,000 or so clones, roughly 89% of which appear only once. Germline loops: CDR1 MNHEY, CDR2 SMNVEV (reference sequence). Trimming cost V 0 bases and J 4 bases, with 15 bases left between them. This CDR3 has 16 amino acids. The rearrangement links TRBV27 to TRBJ1-2, with a tentative D call TRBD1 (6 bases). The sequence came from a woman aged 60 to 75 with COVID-19, enrolled during active disease. The sequenced sample consisted of peripheral blood. For the CDR3, the DNA is TGTGCCAGCAGTTTATCGTACGCGGACAGCTTCTATGGCTACACCTTC. This translates into CASSLSYADSFYGYTF.